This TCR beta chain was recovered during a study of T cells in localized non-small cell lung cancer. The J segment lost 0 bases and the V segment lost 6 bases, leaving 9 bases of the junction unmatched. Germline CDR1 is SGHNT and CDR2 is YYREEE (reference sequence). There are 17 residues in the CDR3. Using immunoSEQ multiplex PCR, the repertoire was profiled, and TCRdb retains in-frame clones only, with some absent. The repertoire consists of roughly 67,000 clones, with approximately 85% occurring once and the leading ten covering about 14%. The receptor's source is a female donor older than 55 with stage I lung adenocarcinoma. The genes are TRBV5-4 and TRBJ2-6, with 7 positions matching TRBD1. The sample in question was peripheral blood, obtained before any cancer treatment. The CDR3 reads CASTKGGSSSGANVLTF. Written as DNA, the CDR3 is TGTGCCAGCACCAAAGGGGGCAGCAGCTCTGGGGCCAACGTCCTGACTTTC.